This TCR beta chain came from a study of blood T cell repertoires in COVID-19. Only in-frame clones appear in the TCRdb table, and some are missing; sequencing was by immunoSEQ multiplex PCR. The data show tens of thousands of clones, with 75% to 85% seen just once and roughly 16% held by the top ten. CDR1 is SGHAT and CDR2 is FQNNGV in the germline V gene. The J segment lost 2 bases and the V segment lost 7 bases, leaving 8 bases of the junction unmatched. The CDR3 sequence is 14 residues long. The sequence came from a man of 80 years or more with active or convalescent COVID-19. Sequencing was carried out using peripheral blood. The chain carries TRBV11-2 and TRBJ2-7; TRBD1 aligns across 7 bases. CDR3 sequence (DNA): TGTGCCAGCAAAATGACAGGGAAAACCTACGAGCAGTACTTC. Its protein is CASKMTGKTYEQYF.